The T cell receptor (beta chain) described here comes from a study of blood T cell repertoires in COVID-19. The overall study: Sample material is recorded as cDNA or gDNA derived from T cells, B-cell-depleted T cells, or PBMCs.

Original processing methods: How many nucleated cells were present was estimated from reference gene primer amplification. Clones were read by immunoSEQ multiplex PCR, and TCRdb kept only the in-frame ones, dropping some. Clonal size and the V and J genes are those of that table, whereas D and trimming came from the DNA. Of a few hundred thousand clones listed, roughly 85% are singletons. This clone was seen only a few times. The sequencing input was peripheral blood. This TCR derives from a woman aged 18 to 35 with acute or convalescent COVID-19.

Here the CDR3 reads CASSSFGQIYSNQPQHF. The CDR3 DNA reads as TGTGCCAGCAGTAGCTTCGGACAGATTTATAGCAATCAGCCCCAGCATTTT. The J gene is TRBJ1-5, the V gene TRBV28; D may be TRBD1 (6 bases). V lost 5 bases, J lost 0 bases, and 17 bases lay in between. This CDR3 has 17 residues. Per germline, CDR1 MDHEN and CDR2 SYDVKM.